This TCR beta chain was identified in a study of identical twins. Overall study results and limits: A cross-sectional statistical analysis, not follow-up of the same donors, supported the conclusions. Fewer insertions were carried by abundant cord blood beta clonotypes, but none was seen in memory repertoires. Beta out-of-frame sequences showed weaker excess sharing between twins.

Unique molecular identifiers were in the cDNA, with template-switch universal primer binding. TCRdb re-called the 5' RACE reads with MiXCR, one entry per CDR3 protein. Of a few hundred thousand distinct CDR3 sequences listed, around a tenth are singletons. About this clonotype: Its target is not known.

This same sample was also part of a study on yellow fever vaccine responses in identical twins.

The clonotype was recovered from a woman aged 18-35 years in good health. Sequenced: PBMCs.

Here the CDR3 DNA reads TGTGCCAGCAGGGGACTAGCGGGAGGGCCTTATGAGCAGTTCTTC. Its translation is CASRGLAGGPYEQFF. The rearrangement joins TRBV11-2 to TRBJ2-1; 16 nucleotides match TRBD2. The CDR3 is 15 residues long. Germline trimming cut 6 bases from V and 8 bases from J; bases unmatched to any gene: 4. CDR1 and CDR2 (germline): SGHAT, FQNNGV.